These 17 T cell receptor beta chains share one sample of origin, sequenced in a study of tumor and adjacent non-tumor tissue in lung cancer. This sample's RNA came from whole unsorted tissue. This non-tumor lung sample came from over 3 cm beyond the tumor edge. A modified ARM-PCR protocol with three rounds of nested PCR amplified TCRbeta. Using its own MiXCR run on the multiplex PCR reads, TCRdb lists one record per CDR3 protein. This sample carries roughly 120,000 distinct CDR3 sequences, 60% to 65% of them seen once, and the ten largest clones take 15% to 20%. The sequenced sample was distant non-tumor lung tissue. The receptors stem from a man aged 55 to 70 with non-small cell lung cancer.

About this clonotype itself: This likely comes from a read error, as the CDR3 has no conserved phenylalanine or tryptophan at its end. The chain recombines TRBV29-1 with TRBJ2-7; D ambiguous. The CDR3 is made up of 12 amino acids. Germline CDR1 and CDR2: SQVTM and ANQGSEA. CDR3 coding DNA: TGCGGCGTTGCGTACAGCTCCTACGAGCAGTACTTA. This sequence encodes CGVAYSSYEQYL.

In this sample, this clonotype turned up a few times. Just one base apart from a much larger clone, this may be a read error. The V gene is TRBV4-3, the J gene TRBJ1-2; TRBD1 is a possible D gene (5 bases). The length of the CDR3 is 15 residues. Germline V gives CDR1 LGHNA, CDR2 YSLEER. CDR3 residues: CASRQGAPRGYGYTF. The CDR3 nucleotides are TGCGCCAGCAGGCAAGGGGCACCAAGGGGCTATGGCTACACCTTC.

Notes on this clonotype: Here the CDR3 omits its conserved ending phenylalanine or tryptophan, so a read error is the likely source. The chain has TRBV11-1 and TRBJ1-1, with a possible D match to TRBD1 (6 bases). CDR3 length: 14 amino acids. Germline values: CDR1 SGHAT, CDR2 FQDESV (reference sequence). The CDR3 protein is CARSLAGEKSEAFS. The CDR3 DNA is TGTGCCAGGAGCTTAGCAGGGGAAAAATCTGAGGCTTTCTCT.

As concerns this clonotype: This is likely a read error, given that the CDR3 carries no conserved phenylalanine or tryptophan at its end. The J gene is TRBJ2-1, the V gene TRBV28, with D perhaps being TRBD1 or TRBD2 (5 bases each). V lost 9 bases to trimming and J lost 0 bases, with 15 bases between them. CDR3 size: 15 residues. CDR1 MDHEN and CDR2 SYDVKM come from the germline V gene. The chain's CDR3 is CARSGWGSSYNEQFI. DNA of the CDR3: TGTGCCAGAAGTGGATGGGGGAGCTCCTACAATGAGCAGTTCATC.

A note on this clonotype: One end of the junction fails to match germline, which may point to a read error. The gene calls are TRBV6-1 and TRBJ2-2; D gene unclear. The CDR3 has 14 amino acids. Germline CDR1 and CDR2: MNHNS and SASEGT. DNA for the CDR3: TGTGTCAGCAGAAGACATCCAAACACCGGGGAGCTGTTTTTT. Amino acids: CVSRRHPNTGELFF.

About this clonotype itself: No conserved phenylalanine or tryptophan ends this CDR3, so it is likely a read error. This sequence joins TRBV29-1 and TRBJ2-5; D gene unclear. The CDR3 is made up of 13 amino acids. Germline V gene data show CDR1 as SQVTM and CDR2 as ANQGSEA. V lost 4 bases and J 5 bases, leaving 14 bases between the germline ends. The CDR3 region is CSVAWGSQETQYS. The CDR3 bases are TGCAGCGTTGCATGGGGATCGCAGGAGACCCAGTACTCC.

V gene TRBV5-1 combines with J gene TRBJ2-5; possible D gene TRBD2, 6 bases. The CDR3 sequence is 14 residues long. CDR1 and CDR2 (germline): SGHRS, YFSETQ. In nucleotides, the CDR3 is TGCACCAACAGCTTGACAGAGAGCGGGGAGACCCAGTACTTC. It is translated as CTNSLTESGETQYF.

About this clonotype itself: The CDR3 carries no conserved terminal phenylalanine or tryptophan, so it likely arises from a read error. The chain is built from TRBV29-1 and TRBJ1-5; 7 bases agree with TRBD1. The germline CDR1 and CDR2 sequences are SQVTM and ANQGSEA. There are 12 residues in the CDR3. The DNA for the CDR3 is TGCAGCGCGGGACAGATCAATCAGACCCAGCATTGT. Its protein is CSAGQINQTQHC.

As to this clonotype: The CDR3 does not end in the conserved phenylalanine or tryptophan, so this is likely a read error. V and J are TRBV4-1 and TRBJ1-5, with 9 positions matching TRBD1. Germline loops: CDR1 MGHRA, CDR2 YSYEKL. The CDR3 has 18 amino acids. V was pared by 3 bases and J by 2 bases, with 11 bases of the junction left unmatched. CDR3 nucleotide sequence: TGCGCCAGCAGCCATACCGGGACAGGGCGTGATGGCAATCAGCCCCAGCATTCT. Protein sequence: CASSHTGTGRDGNQPQHS.

This clonotype was seen a few times. A read error may be the cause here, since a much bigger clone is one base away. This rearrangement joins TRBV7-8 to TRBJ2-3; D remains unclear. Germline CDR1 reads SGHVS; CDR2 reads FQNEAQ. This CDR3 spans 14 amino acids. The CDR3 sequence: CVSSFDPSTDTQYF. Here the CDR3 DNA reads TGTGTCAGCAGCTTCGATCCTAGCACAGATACGCAGTATTTT.

This clonotype was recorded many times. V is TRBV4-1 and J is TRBJ2-1; 9 nucleotides match TRBD2. Per the germline V gene, CDR1 is MGHRA and CDR2 is YSYEKL. The CDR3 covers 16 residues. The ends lost 0 bases at V and 6 bases at J; junction bases unmatched: 6. The CDR3 region has the DNA TGCGCCAGCAGCCAAGAGAAAGCGGGAGGCTTCAATGAGCAGTTCTTC. This sequence encodes CASSQEKAGGFNEQFF.

With regard to this clonotype: One end of the junction is discordant with germline, which a read error may explain. The gene calls are TRBV6-1 and TRBJ1-6; weak D call: TRBD1 (5 bases). Germline lookup yields CDR1 MNHNS and CDR2 SASEGT. This CDR3 contains 13 residues. CDR3 nucleotide sequence: TGTGCCAGTTACGGGGGGTATAATTCACTCCTCCACTTT. This encodes CASYGGYNSLLHF.

In regard to this clonotype: Relative to the germline gene, one junction end is altered; a read error may explain this. This sequence joins TRBV11-1 and TRBJ2-1; D unclear. Germline V lookup: CDR1 SGHAT, CDR2 FQDESV (reference sequence). The CDR3 sequence is 15 residues long. CDR3: CACSLRGIENNEQFF. CDR3 nucleotide sequence: TGTGCCTGCAGCTTAAGAGGTATTGAGAACAATGAGCAGTTCTTT.

This clonotype was seen ten or more times. The rearrangement uses TRBV5-5 and TRBJ2-2; tentatively, D is TRBD2 (6 bases). This CDR3 has 15 amino acids. The germline V gene encodes CDR1 SGHKS and CDR2 YYEKEE (reference sequence). Between the trimmed V and J ends, which lost 7 bases and 2 bases, there was a span of 15 bases. Written as DNA, the CDR3 is TGTGCCAGCGACCTGTCCGGGAGTAACACCGGGGAGCTGTTTTTT. It codes for CASDLSGSNTGELFF. The full variable domain, completed using reference TRBV5-5 and TRBJ2-2, is DAGVTQSPTHLIKTRGQQVTLRCSPISGHKSVSWYQQVLGQGPQFIFQYYEKEERGRGNFPDRFSARQFPNYSSELNVNALLLGDSALYLCASDLSGSNTGELFFGEGSRLTVL.

This clonotype was found a few times. It may be a read error: a sequence one base away is much more abundant. V usage is TRBV12-5 and J usage is TRBJ2-3, with D possibly being TRBD1 or TRBD2 (5 bases each). Germline CDR1 and CDR2: LGHNT and FRNRAP. The CDR3 contains 16 residues. CDR3 region: CASGFDMKSSTGTQYF. CDR3 nucleotide sequence: TGTGCTAGTGGTTTCGATATGAAGTCTAGCACAGGTACGCAGTATTTT.

The CDR3 sequence: CSVGGQYDEQFF. The CDR3 bases are TGCAGCGTTGGGGGACAGTACGATGAGCAGTTCTTC. This chain connects TRBV29-1 to TRBJ2-1; 7 nucleotides align to TRBD1. J lost 8 bases, V lost 4 bases, and 5 bases had no gene match. CDR3 length: 12 residues. CDR1 SQVTM and CDR2 ANQGSEA come from the germline V gene.

This clonotype was recorded many times. V usage is TRBV12-3 or TRBV12-4 and J usage is TRBJ2-3, with a tentative D call TRBD1 (5 bases). Between the trimmed V and J ends, which lost 3 bases and 1 base, there was a span of 11 bases. This CDR3 is 15 amino acids long. This CDR3 is CASSFQPRGTDTQYF. The CDR3 region has the DNA TGTGCCAGCAGTTTCCAGCCCAGGGGCACAGATACGCAGTATTTT.